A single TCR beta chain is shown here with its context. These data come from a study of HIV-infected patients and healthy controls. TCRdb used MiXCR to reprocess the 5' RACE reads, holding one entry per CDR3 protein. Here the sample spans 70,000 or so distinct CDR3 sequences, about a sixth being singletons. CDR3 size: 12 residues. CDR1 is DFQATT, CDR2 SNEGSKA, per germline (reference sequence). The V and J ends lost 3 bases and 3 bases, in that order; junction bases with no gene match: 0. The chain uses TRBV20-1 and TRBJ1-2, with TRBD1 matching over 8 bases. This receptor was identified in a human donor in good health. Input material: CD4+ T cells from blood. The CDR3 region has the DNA TGCAGTGCTAGGGGACAGGACTATGGCTACACCTTC. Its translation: CSARGQDYGYTF.